Presented here are 26 T cell receptor beta chains from one specimen sequenced in a study of shared clonotypes between healthy human individuals. Sequenced by immunoSEQ multiplex PCR; TCRdb stores in-frame clones only, minus some. The table has a few million clones, approximately 90% seen once. The specimen was naive CD4+ T cells sorted from blood. Stated subset: CD45RA+ positively selected. Receptors were obtained from a man aged 18 to 29 in good health.

This rearrangement joins TRBV5-1 to TRBJ2-3, with D maybe TRBD2 (5 bases). There are 14 residues in the CDR3. The germline gives CDR1 SGHRS, CDR2 YFSETQ. Deletions cut 5 bases from V and 5 bases from J, with 15 bases between. CDR3 coding DNA: TGCGCCAGCAGACTCGACTATGGAGTAGATACGCAGTATTTT. Residues: CASRLDYGVDTQYF.

This clone was seen a few times. J is TRBJ1-2 and V is TRBV9, with 9 bases aligning to TRBD1. The length of the CDR3 is 15 residues. From germline, CDR1 is SGDLS and CDR2 YYNGEE. Trimming at V came to 2 bases and at J to 4 bases, leaving 6 bases not matched to a gene. The CDR3 is CASSVGDRDTYGYTF. The CDR3 DNA sequence: TGTGCCAGCAGCGTGGGGGACAGGGATACCTATGGCTACACCTTC.

The chain has TRBV10-2 and TRBJ1-5; D not resolved. This CDR3 is built from 15 residues. CDR1 is WSHSY and CDR2 is SAAADI in the germline V gene. Deletions cut 0 bases from V and 1 base from J, with 7 bases between. DNA for the CDR3: TGCGCCAGCAGTGAGTCGTGGCAGAGCAATCAGCCCCAGCATTTT. Its translation: CASSESWQSNQPQHF.

This sequence joins TRBV6-1 and TRBJ1-2; D call uncertain. V dropped 8 bases and J dropped 11 bases, with 18 bases sitting between them. This CDR3 contains 12 residues. Germline V lookup: CDR1 MNHNS, CDR2 SASEGT. CDR3 in amino acids: CASGIRVLGYTF. The CDR3 DNA sequence: TGTGCCAGCGGGATAAGGGTCTTAGGTTACACCTTC.

About this clone itself: This same CDR3 is encoded by further DNA sequences in the sample. The chain carries TRBV2 and TRBJ2-5, with TRBD2 matching 11 bases. Germline V CDR1 and CDR2: SNHLY, FYNNEI. The V and J ends lost 6 bases and 5 bases, in that order; junction bases with no gene match: 5. CDR3 length: 14 residues. The CDR3, as DNA: TGTGCCAGCAGACTAGCGGGAGTGGGGGAGACCCAGTACTTC. As protein: CASRLAGVGETQYF.

V is TRBV9 and J is TRBJ2-3, with 11 nucleotides matching TRBD2. This CDR3 region has 21 residues. Germline CDR1 is SGDLS and CDR2 is YYNGEE. J lost 2 bases, V lost 0 bases, and 17 bases had no gene match. The CDR3 is CASSVGTRLAGSGRHTDTQYF. As DNA, the CDR3 is TGTGCCAGCAGCGTAGGGACCCGACTAGCGGGATCGGGGAGGCACACAGATACGCAGTATTTT.

This clone came up once. V gene TRBV5-4 combines with J gene TRBJ1-4, with TRBD1 matching 9 bases. The CDR3 spans 17 residues. Germline-derived CDR1 and CDR2 are SGHNT and YYREEE (reference sequence). V trimming: 4 bases; J trimming: 8 bases; junction bases outside the gene matches: 15. Here the CDR3 DNA reads TGTGCCAGCAGCGCTGGACTGACGGGACAGGGTGAAGAAAAACTGTTTTTT. Translation gives CASSAGLTGQGEEKLFF.

The genes are TRBV15 and TRBJ2-7; TRBD2 is a possible D gene (5 bases). V dropped 0 bases and J dropped 3 bases, with 15 bases sitting between them. In germline, CDR1 is LNHNV, CDR2 YYDKDF (reference sequence). CDR3 length equals 16 residues. CDR3 in DNA: TGTGCCACCAGCAGAGATCGCCTGTTAAGCGGCTACGAGCAGTACTTC. Translated: CATSRDRLLSGYEQYF.

With regard to this clone: The sample has other DNA sequences that encode this CDR3 too. The chain combines TRBV6-6 with TRBJ2-1; no clear D gene. V lost 3 bases, J lost 10 bases, and 7 bases lay in between. There are 11 residues in the CDR3. Germline V gene sequence: CDR1 MNHNY, CDR2 SVGAGI (reference sequence). CDR3 in DNA: TGTGCCAGCAGTTATTTGGGCGAGCAGTTCTTC. It yields the protein CASSYLGEQFF.

This sequence joins TRBV28 and TRBJ2-1; no reliable D call. Germline-derived CDR1 and CDR2 are MDHEN and SYDVKM. The CDR3 spans 13 residues. V gave up 1 base and J gave up 4 bases, with 5 bases separating them. CDR3 sequence reads: CASSLSQYNEQFF. In nucleotides, the CDR3 is TGTGCCAGCAGTTTATCACAGTACAATGAGCAGTTCTTC.

This clone was seen a few times. Other DNA sequences in the same sample also yield this CDR3. The chain uses TRBV7-2 and TRBJ2-7; no definite D call. The CDR3 sequence is 11 residues long. The V end was cut by 5 bases, the J end by 1 base, with 3 bases between. The germline CDR1 and CDR2 sequences are SGHTA and FQGNSA. As DNA, the CDR3 is TGTGCCAGCAGCCGTTCCTACGAGCAGTACTTC. Translating gives CASSRSYEQYF.

The rearrangement uses TRBV5-5 and TRBJ1-4, with 8 bases that match TRBD1. Germline V CDR1 and CDR2: SGHKS, YYEKEE (reference sequence). There are 16 residues in the CDR3. The junction had 10 bases not matched to a gene; V was cut back by 4 bases and J by 5 bases. The CDR3 region has the DNA TGTGCCAGCAGCGTGACAGGGGTTTTGGGCAATGAAAAACTGTTTTTT. Translated, it gives CASSVTGVLGNEKLFF.

The rearrangement links TRBV28 to TRBJ2-5, with TRBD1 identical over 7 bases. From germline, CDR1 is MDHEN and CDR2 SYDVKM. Trimming cost V 5 bases and J 13 bases; bases outside gene matches: 7. CDR3 length: 11 residues. The CDR3, as DNA: TGTGCCAGCAGTCTGAGACAGGGATTGTACTTC. This sequence encodes CASSLRQGLYF.

The rearrangement links TRBV27 to TRBJ1-5; tentative D call: TRBD1 (6 bases). Deletions cut 0 bases from V and 11 bases from J, with 20 bases between. This CDR3 spans 16 amino acids. Germline V gene lookup returns CDR1 MNHEY and CDR2 SMNVEV (reference sequence). CDR3 region: CASSLSGGGFSQAQHF. The CDR3 region has the DNA TGTGCCAGCAGTTTATCGGGGGGGGGCTTTTCCCAAGCCCAGCATTTT.

V and J are TRBV5-4 and TRBJ1-6; TRBD1 aligns across 9 bases. Germline lookup yields CDR1 SGHNT and CDR2 YYREEE (reference sequence). The junction had 6 bases not matched to a gene; V was cut back by 4 bases and J by 7 bases. The CDR3 sequence is 15 residues long. DNA of the CDR3: TGTGCCAGCAGCACGGGGGACAGGGTCAATTCACCCCTCCACTTT. Amino acid sequence: CASSTGDRVNSPLHF.

V gene TRBV10-3 combines with J gene TRBJ2-5; D assignment may be TRBD1 or TRBD2 (5 bases each). Trimming took 8 bases from V and 4 from J, leaving 29 bases between them. The V gene's germline CDR1 is ENHRY and CDR2 SYGVKD. CDR3 size: 18 residues. The CDR3 loop is CAIRDGLKTRGSAETQYF. CDR3 DNA: TGTGCCATCCGCGACGGGCTAAAGACGAGGGGTTCCGCAGAGACCCAGTACTTC.

This rearrangement joins TRBV9 to TRBJ1-2, with 8 positions matching TRBD1. The germline gives CDR1 SGDLS, CDR2 YYNGEE. Trimming at V came to 0 bases and at J to 1 base, leaving 5 bases not matched to a gene. The CDR3 covers 16 residues. The DNA for the CDR3 is TGTGCCAGCAGCGTAGCGGCAGGGGGCGATAACTATGGCTACACCTTC. Its protein product is CASSVAAGGDNYGYTF.

This chain joins TRBV6-1 and TRBJ2-3; 11 bases are shared with TRBD1. CDR1 and CDR2 from the germline V gene are MNHNS and SASEGT. The V gene end was trimmed by 5 bases and the J gene end by 5 bases; junction bases not matched to a gene: 6. The CDR3 contains 15 residues. CDR3 region: CASSLDRGRKDTQYF. The CDR3 DNA follows: TGTGCCAGCAGTCTGGACAGGGGGCGGAAAGATACGCAGTATTTT.

This chain connects TRBV27 to TRBJ1-5; D perhaps matches TRBD1 (6 bases). Germline CDR1 MNHEY, CDR2 SMNVEV (reference sequence). The CDR3 consists of 13 residues. Trimming cost V 3 bases and J 13 bases, with 16 bases left between them. The CDR3 reads CASSLARGQRQHF. CDR3 in DNA: TGTGCCAGCAGTTTGGCCAGGGGCCAACGGCAGCATTTT.

This clone appeared once. The V call is TRBV7-3, the J call TRBJ2-2, with 7 bases aligning to TRBD1. Germline CDR1 is SGHTA and CDR2 is FQGTGA. This CDR3 contains 16 residues. The ends lost 6 bases at V and 0 bases at J; junction bases unmatched: 7. The CDR3 here is CASREAGTANTGELFF. In DNA, the CDR3 is TGTGCCAGCAGGGAGGCCGGGACAGCGAACACCGGGGAGCTGTTTTTT.

The gene calls are TRBV14 and TRBJ1-6, with no clear D. The CDR3 covers 17 residues. CDR1 is SGHDN, CDR2 FVKESK, per germline. Trimming took 0 bases from V and 1 from J, leaving 10 bases between them. The CDR3 sequence is CASSQDHAVSYNSPLHF. CDR3 nucleotide sequence: TGTGCCAGCAGCCAAGATCACGCAGTTTCCTATAATTCACCCCTCCACTTT. Full variable domain (outside the CDR3, taken from reference TRBV14 and TRBJ1-6): EAGVTQFPSHSVIEKGQTVTLRCDPISGHDNLYWYRRVMGKEIKFLLHFVKESKQDESGMPNNRFLAERTGGTYSTLKVQPAELEDSGVYFCASSQDHAVSYNSPLHFGNGTRLTVT.

The CDR3 region has the DNA TGTGCCAGCAGCTTCACAGGCGCCAACACAGATACGCAGTATTTT. This translates into CASSFTGANTDTQYF. The genes are TRBV11-2 and TRBJ2-3; possibly TRBD1 for D (5 bases). The germline gives CDR1 SGHAT, CDR2 FQNNGV. CDR3 length equals 15 residues. Trimming removed 3 bases at V and 2 bases at J, with 12 bases between.

To note about this clone: The sample holds other DNA sequences that translate to the same CDR3. The chain couples TRBV2 to TRBJ1-5; tentatively, D is TRBD1 (6 bases). The CDR3 length is 14 residues. Germline CDR1 SNHLY, CDR2 FYNNEI. Trimming took off 6 bases at V and 2 bases at J, with 11 bases between the two ends. For the CDR3, the DNA is TGTGCCAGCAGCGAGCGGACAGGCAATCAGCCCCAGCATTTT. It encodes CASSERTGNQPQHF.

This clone came up once. J is TRBJ1-1 and V is TRBV5-1; no firm D call. This CDR3 region has 14 residues. CDR1 is SGHRS and CDR2 is YFSETQ in the germline V gene. Trimming pared 2 bases from V and 7 bases from J, leaving 15 bases between. The CDR3 DNA sequence: TGCGCCAGCAGCTTAGAGGTGGGGAAGGTTGAAGCTTTCTTT. This codes for CASSLEVGKVEAFF.

The chain recombines TRBV7-9 with TRBJ2-7; no clear D. The germline V gene has CDR1 SEHNR and CDR2 FQNEAQ (reference sequence). The CDR3 sequence is 14 residues long. V was clipped by 3 bases and J by 2 bases, with 11 bases between them. CDR3 in DNA: TGTGCCAGCAGCTTTTGGAGTCCTACCTACGAGCAGTACTTC. It encodes CASSFWSPTYEQYF.

The chain has TRBV5-4 and TRBJ2-1; TRBD1 matches at 8 bases. The CDR3 has 15 amino acids. Germline lookup yields CDR1 SGHNT and CDR2 YYREEE (reference sequence). The junction had 5 bases not matched to a gene; V was cut back by 0 bases and J by 6 bases. The chain's CDR3 is CASSLGGTGINEQFF. The CDR3 coding sequence is TGTGCCAGCAGCTTGGGGGGGACAGGCATCAATGAGCAGTTCTTC.